Following are 2 T cell receptor beta chains from one sample sequenced in a study of blood T cell repertoires in COVID-19. The table came from immunoSEQ multiplex PCR; TCRdb's copy has only in-frame clones and leaves some out. The table has about 96,000 clones, over 85% seen once; the top ten hold about 4.2%. Sequencing was carried out using peripheral blood. The receptors come from a human donor with COVID-19, enrolled during active disease. The donor label of this sample is uncertain.

The chain uses TRBV11-3 and TRBJ2-7; D possibly corresponds to TRBD1 (6 bases). V lost 5 bases to trimming and J lost 11 bases, with 19 bases between them. Germline values: CDR1 SGHNT, CDR2 YENEEA. The CDR3 spans 13 residues. CDR3 sequence reads: CASSEGELAGEYF. In DNA, the CDR3 is TGTGCCAGCAGCGAAGGCGAGTTAGCAGGGGAGTACTTC.

The chain recombines TRBV5-1 with TRBJ2-7, with TRBD2 identical over 7 bases. Germline loops: CDR1 SGHRS, CDR2 YFSETQ. V lost 3 bases and J lost 3; bases outside the gene matches: 9. CDR3 length equals 15 residues. This CDR3 reads CASSSGGPGGYEQYF. In DNA form, the CDR3 reads TGCGCCAGCAGCTCGGGAGGTCCGGGAGGCTACGAGCAGTACTTC.